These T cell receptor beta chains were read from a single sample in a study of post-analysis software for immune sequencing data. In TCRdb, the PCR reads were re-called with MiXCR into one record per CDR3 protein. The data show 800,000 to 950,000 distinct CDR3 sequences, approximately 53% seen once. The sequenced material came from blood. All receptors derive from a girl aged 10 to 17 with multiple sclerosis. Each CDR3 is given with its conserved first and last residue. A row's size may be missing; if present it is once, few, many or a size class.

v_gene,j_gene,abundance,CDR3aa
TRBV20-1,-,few,CSAKDLAGRETQYF
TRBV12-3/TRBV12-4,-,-,CASRSSSGGALNEQYF
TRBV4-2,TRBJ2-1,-,CASSQDRRAPYNEQFF
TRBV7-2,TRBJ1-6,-,CASSAQGDSFYNSPLHF
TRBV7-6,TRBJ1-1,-,CASSLGGGQNTEAFF
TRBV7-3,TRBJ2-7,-,CASSQSTGAEQYF
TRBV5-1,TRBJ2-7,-,CASSLARLAHGYEQYF
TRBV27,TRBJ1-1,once,CASSFGTGSTEAFF
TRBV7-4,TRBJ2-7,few,CASSLGGFGPYYEQYF
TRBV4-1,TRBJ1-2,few,CASSHETARVGGYTF
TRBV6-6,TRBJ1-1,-,CASSYLAWPRERTEAFF
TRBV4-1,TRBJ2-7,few,CASRQTGGGKLEQYF
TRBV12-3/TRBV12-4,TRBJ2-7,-,CASRTTPYEQYF
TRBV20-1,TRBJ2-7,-,CSATSSGAYEQYF
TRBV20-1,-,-,CSADRPILRSHEQYF
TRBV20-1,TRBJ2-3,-,CSARSGSDGQGSRTDTQYF
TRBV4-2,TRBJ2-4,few,CASSQEAGAKNIQYF
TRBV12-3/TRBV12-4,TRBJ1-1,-,CASSSDRRRGAAFF
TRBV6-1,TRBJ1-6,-,CASSVEGQGNSPLHF
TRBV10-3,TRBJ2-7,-,CAIMGATNSYEQYF
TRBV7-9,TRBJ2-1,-,CASRIPGGLEGYNEQFF
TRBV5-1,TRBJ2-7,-,CASAAGATLGASYEQYF
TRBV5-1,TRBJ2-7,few,CASSLGGTASYEQYF
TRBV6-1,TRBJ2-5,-,CASAGTGLREQYF
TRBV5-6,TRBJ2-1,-,CASSLAGASEYNEQFF
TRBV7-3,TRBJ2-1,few,CASSPPGLAGSEQFF
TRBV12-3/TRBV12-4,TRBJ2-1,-,CASSTVNEQFF
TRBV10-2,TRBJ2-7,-,CASSESRLAGALSYEQYF
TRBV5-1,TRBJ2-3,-,CVSSFGTDTQYF
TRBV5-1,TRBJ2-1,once,CASSVWIGEGEQFF
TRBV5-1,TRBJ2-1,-,CASSLVTSGSNEQFF
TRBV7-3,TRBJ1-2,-,CASSSSGTGEGYTF